This TCR beta chain was recorded in a study of Tregs in tolerant kidney transplant recipients. Overall study: Related graft donors supplied nonmyeloablative bone marrow transplants, and mixed chimerism was transient. Study-wide results and limits: In tolerant patients, donor-specific Tregs outgrew total Tregs, suggesting antigen-driven expansion. Changing PCR primers prevented nucleotide comparison between some patients' samples.

As for this clone: The antigen is undetermined.

Measured with immunoSEQ multiplex PCR; TCRdb has only the in-frame clones, and not every one. The sample records about 110,000 clones, 90% being singletons. Germline V gives CDR1 SNHLY, CDR2 FYNNEI. Trimming shortened V by 9 bases and J by 7 bases, and 12 bases separated the two germline ends. This CDR3 is 11 amino acids long. The sequenced sample was CD4+ T cells from blood, obtained before the transplant. The chain is built from TRBV2 and TRBJ2-5; D remains unclear. The source of this sequence is a human donor who received a combined kidney and bone marrow transplant. CDR3: CASTMVGTQYF. The CDR3 DNA reads TGTGCCAGTACTATGGTCGGGACCCAGTACTTC.